The 13 T cell receptor beta chains below were found in one sample sequenced in a study of blood T cells in healthy people across ages (dated by TCRdb to 2014 to 2015). The library was obtained by 5' RACE. TCRdb shows the sequencer as Illumina HiSeq 2500. A second 7 to 11 cycle PCR used a sample-barcoded 5' primer and a J-beta primer mix. TCRdb reworked the public reads: Q25 trimming with fastp, MiXCR clone assembly, productive beta chains retained. Each entry is one CDR3 protein sequence, shown with its most common DNA and genes. This sample gives approximately 730,000 distinct CDR3 sequences in total; approximately 55% of them show up just once. The ten largest clones take up roughly 37% of the sample. The sequenced sample was blood. The origin of the receptors is an elderly man in good health.

The chain couples TRBV6-2 or TRBV6-3 to TRBJ2-5; maybe TRBD1 (6 bases). The assigned J gene may be wrong: the sequence end matches TRBJ2-7 better. CDR3 size: 13 residues. CDR1 is MNHEY, CDR2 SVGEGT, per germline. CDR3 DNA: TGTGCCAGCGGTGACAGGTTGCTGGGCGAGCAGTACTTC. It codes for CASGDRLLGEQYF.

The rearrangement links TRBV5-5 to TRBJ1-4; TRBD1 matches 7 bases. J was trimmed by 3 bases and V by 3 bases; bases with no gene match: 2. Germline-derived CDR1 and CDR2 are SGHKS and YYEKEE (reference sequence). The CDR3 consists of 14 residues. CDR3 nucleotide sequence: TGTGCCAGCAGCTATGACAGGGCTAATGAAAAACTGTTTTTT. This codes for CASSYDRANEKLFF.

The rearrangement joins TRBV7-9 to TRBJ2-7, with 9 positions matching TRBD1. Germline V CDR1 and CDR2: SEHNR, FQNEAQ (reference sequence). This CDR3 has 12 residues. J gave up 12 bases and V 5 bases, and 8 bases lay outside the gene matches. The CDR3 sequence: CASSTDRGFAYF. The CDR3 DNA is TGTGCCAGCAGCACCGACAGGGGGTTTGCGTACTTC.

This clonotype was seen a single time. The J gene is TRBJ1-4, the V gene TRBV20-1, with a possible D match to TRBD1 (6 bases). Germline values: CDR1 DFQATT, CDR2 SNEGSKA (reference sequence). There are 13 residues in the CDR3. The V gene lost 1 base and the J gene lost 8 bases, with 11 bases spanning the gap. Here the CDR3 reads CSARGDTEEKLFF. Here the CDR3 DNA reads TGCAGTGCTAGAGGGGACACCGAAGAAAAACTGTTTTTT.

The chain combines TRBV29-1 with TRBJ1-2; tentative D call: TRBD1 (6 bases). V was cut by 2 bases and J by 5 bases, with 12 bases left in between. Germline CDR1 reads SQVTM; CDR2 reads ANQGSEA. The length of the CDR3 is 13 residues. The CDR3 sequence: CSVEMGRGYGYTF. Here the CDR3 DNA reads TGCAGCGTTGAAATGGGCAGGGGTTATGGCTACACCTTC.

This rearrangement joins TRBV16 to TRBJ2-7; TRBD2 aligns across 7 bases. The CDR3 covers 15 residues. From germline, CDR1 is KGHSY and CDR2 FQNENV. V shed 4 bases and J 3 bases; nucleotides not matched to a gene: 9. Written as DNA, the CDR3 is TGTGCCAGCAGCCCGAGAGGAGGGAGGGTCTACGAGCAGTACTTC. Amino acids: CASSPRGGRVYEQYF. The variable domain in full, with the rest retrieved from reference TRBV16 and TRBJ2-7, is GEEVAQTPKHLVRGEGQKAKLYCAPIKGHSYVFWYQQVLKNEFKFLISFQNENVFDETGMPKERFSAKCLPNSPCSLEIQATKLEDSAVYFCASSPRGGRVYEQYFGPGTRLTVT.

The rearrangement links TRBV10-3 to TRBJ2-7; D gene unclear. Trimming removed 6 bases from V and 3 bases from J, with 6 bases in between. Germline lookup yields CDR1 ENHRY and CDR2 SYGVKD. The CDR3 contains 11 residues. The CDR3 loop is CAIRELYEQYF. The CDR3 coding sequence is TGTGCCATCAGGGAGCTCTACGAGCAGTACTTC.

This clonotype was seen ten or more times. A much larger clone differs from this one at a single base, so this may be a read error. This chain uses TRBV7-2 with TRBJ2-1; 7 nucleotides line up with TRBD1. The DNA end lines up better with TRBJ2-7; the J call may be wrong. The CDR3 has 15 amino acids. Germline V lookup: CDR1 SGHTA, CDR2 FQGNSA. The CDR3 sequence: CASSLRGQKYNEQYF. CDR3 DNA sequence: TGTGCCAGCAGCTTGAGGGGACAGAAATACAATGAGCAGTACTTC.

The chain is built from TRBV5-1 and TRBJ2-7; D assignment may be TRBD1 or TRBD2 (6 bases each). V lost 2 bases and J lost 2, with 17 bases in between. The CDR3 has 16 amino acids. CDR1 is SGHRS, CDR2 YFSETQ, per germline. The DNA of the CDR3 is TGCGCCAGCAGCTTCACAGGGAGGCCCCCTACCTACGAGCAGTACTTC. It translates to CASSFTGRPPTYEQYF.

This clonotype occurred a few times. The chain recombines TRBV29-1 with TRBJ2-7, with D perhaps TRBD2 (6 bases). From germline, CDR1 is SQVTM and CDR2 ANQGSEA. The CDR3 is 13 amino acids. V lost 1 base and J lost 6, with 13 bases in between. CDR3 loop: CSVEVRVGGEQYF. The CDR3 region has the DNA TGCAGCGTTGAAGTCCGGGTCGGGGGCGAGCAGTACTTC.

This clonotype came up a few times. The chain has TRBV2 and TRBJ1-2, with D possibly matching TRBD1 (6 bases). V dropped 2 bases and J dropped 8 bases, with 12 bases sitting between them. CDR3 length equals 13 residues. The germline gives CDR1 SNHLY, CDR2 FYNNEI. CDR3 loop: CASSEYRASGYTF. CDR3 sequence (DNA): TGTGCCAGCAGTGAATACAGGGCAAGCGGCTACACCTTC.

There are a few counts of this clonotype. V gene TRBV7-2 combines with J gene TRBJ2-3; D is unclear. CDR3 length: 14 amino acids. Trimming removed 1 base at V and 14 bases at J, with 19 bases between. Germline V CDR1 and CDR2: SGHTA, FQGNSA. This CDR3 reads CASSLEPSGRYAYF. Written as DNA, the CDR3 is TGTGCCAGCAGCTTAGAGCCTAGTGGCAGATACGCGTATTTT.

The V gene is TRBV29-1, the J gene TRBJ2-5, with 11 positions matching TRBD2. After removal of 6 bases from V and 11 bases from J, the junction contained 8 bases not matched to a gene. This CDR3 is 12 amino acids long. Germline loops: CDR1 SQVTM, CDR2 ANQGSEA. The CDR3 loop is CSVVAGGREQYF. In DNA, the CDR3 is TGCAGCGTAGTAGCGGGAGGGCGGGAGCAGTACTTC.